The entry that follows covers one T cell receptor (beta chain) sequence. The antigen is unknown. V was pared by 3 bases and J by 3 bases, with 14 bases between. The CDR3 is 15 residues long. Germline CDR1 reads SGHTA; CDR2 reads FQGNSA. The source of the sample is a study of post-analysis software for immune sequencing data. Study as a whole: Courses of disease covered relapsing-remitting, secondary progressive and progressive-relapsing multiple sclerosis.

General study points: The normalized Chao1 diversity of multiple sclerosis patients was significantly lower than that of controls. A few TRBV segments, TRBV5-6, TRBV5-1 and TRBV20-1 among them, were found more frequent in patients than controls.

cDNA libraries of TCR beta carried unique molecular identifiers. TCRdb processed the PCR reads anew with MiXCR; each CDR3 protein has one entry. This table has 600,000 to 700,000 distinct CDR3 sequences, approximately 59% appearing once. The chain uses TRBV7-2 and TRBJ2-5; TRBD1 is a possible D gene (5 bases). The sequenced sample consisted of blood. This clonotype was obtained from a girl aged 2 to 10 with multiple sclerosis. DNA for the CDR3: TGTGCCAGCAGCTTCTTTCATCGCAGGGAAGAGACCCAGTACTTC. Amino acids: CASSFFHRREETQYF.